The clone carrying this TCR beta chain has a handful of counts. MiXCR, applied by TCRdb to the 5' RACE reads, yields one record per CDR3 protein. This sample yields a few hundred thousand distinct CDR3 sequences, of which around 8.3% are seen a single time; less than 4% belongs to the top ten. This sample is part of a study of identical twins. The CDR3 runs to 19 residues. The data were also submitted as part of a second study, on yellow fever vaccine responses in identical twins.

Sequenced material: CD8+ T cells sorted from blood. The receptor's source is a young woman in good health. This sequence joins TRBV21-1 and TRBJ1-2; the table's TRBD1 call for D was not verified on the DNA. TRBV21-1 is a known pseudogene. This CDR3 is CASSKTPRGQTLANYGYTF. The CDR3 bases are TGTGCCAGCAGCAAAACCCCCCGTGGGCAGACGCTAGCTAACTATGGCTACACCTTC.